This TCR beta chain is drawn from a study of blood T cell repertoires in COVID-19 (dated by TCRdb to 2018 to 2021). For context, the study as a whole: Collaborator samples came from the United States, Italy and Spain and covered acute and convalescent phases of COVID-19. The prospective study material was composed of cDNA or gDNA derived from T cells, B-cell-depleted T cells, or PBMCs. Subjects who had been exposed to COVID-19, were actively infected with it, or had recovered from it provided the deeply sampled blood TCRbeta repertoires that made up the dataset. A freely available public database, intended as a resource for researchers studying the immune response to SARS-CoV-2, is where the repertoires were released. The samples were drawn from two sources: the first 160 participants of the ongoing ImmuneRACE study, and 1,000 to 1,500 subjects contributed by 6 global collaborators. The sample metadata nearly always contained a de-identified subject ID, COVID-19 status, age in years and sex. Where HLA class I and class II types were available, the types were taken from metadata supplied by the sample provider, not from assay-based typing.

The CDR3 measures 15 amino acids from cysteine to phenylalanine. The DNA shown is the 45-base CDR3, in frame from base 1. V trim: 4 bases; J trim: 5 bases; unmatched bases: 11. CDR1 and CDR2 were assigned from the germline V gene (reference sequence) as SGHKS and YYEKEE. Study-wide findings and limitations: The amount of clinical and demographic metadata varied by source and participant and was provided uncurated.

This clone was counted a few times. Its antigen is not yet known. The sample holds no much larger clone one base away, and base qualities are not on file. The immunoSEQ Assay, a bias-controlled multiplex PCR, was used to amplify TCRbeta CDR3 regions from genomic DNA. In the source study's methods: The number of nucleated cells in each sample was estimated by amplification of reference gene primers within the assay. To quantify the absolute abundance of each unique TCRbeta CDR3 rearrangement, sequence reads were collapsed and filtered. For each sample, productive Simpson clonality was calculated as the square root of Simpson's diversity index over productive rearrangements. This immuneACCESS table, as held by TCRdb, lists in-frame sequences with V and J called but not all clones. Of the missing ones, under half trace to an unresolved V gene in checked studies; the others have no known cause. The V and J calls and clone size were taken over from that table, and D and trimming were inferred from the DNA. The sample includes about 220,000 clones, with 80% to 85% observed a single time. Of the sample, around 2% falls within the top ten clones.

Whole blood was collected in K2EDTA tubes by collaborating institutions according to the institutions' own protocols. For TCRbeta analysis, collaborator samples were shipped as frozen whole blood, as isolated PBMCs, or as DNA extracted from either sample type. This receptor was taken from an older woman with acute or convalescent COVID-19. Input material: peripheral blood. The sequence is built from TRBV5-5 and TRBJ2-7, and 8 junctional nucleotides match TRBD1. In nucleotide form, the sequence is TGTGCCAGCAGCGCGGGACAGGAACTTGGGCACGAGCAGTACTTC. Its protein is CASSAGQELGHEQYF.